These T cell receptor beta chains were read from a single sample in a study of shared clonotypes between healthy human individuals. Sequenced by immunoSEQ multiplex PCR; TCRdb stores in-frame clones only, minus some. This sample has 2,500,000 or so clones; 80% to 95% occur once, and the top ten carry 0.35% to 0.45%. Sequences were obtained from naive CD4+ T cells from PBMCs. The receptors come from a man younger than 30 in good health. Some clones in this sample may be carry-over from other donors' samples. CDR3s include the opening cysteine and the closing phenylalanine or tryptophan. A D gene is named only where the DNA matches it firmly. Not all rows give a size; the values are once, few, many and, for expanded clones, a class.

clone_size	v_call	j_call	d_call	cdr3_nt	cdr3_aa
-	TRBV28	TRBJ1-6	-	TGTGCCAGCAGCTCCCTTAGGGCACCCCTCCACTTT	CASSSLRAPLHF
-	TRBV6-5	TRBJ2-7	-	TGTGCCAGCAGCCCCCCCGGGGGTCCCTACGAGCAGTACTTC	CASSPPGGPYEQYF
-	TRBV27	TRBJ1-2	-	TGTGCCAGCAGTTTATCTTGGGGGAGTGGCTACACCTTC	CASSLSWGSGYTF
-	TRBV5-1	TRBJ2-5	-	TGCGCCAGCGGGAGGGGGTCGAAGGAGACCCAGTACTTC	CASGRGSKETQYF
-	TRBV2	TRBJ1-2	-	TGTGCCAGCAGTACCGGACGGGGCGGCCCGAGAACTAACTATGGCTACACCTTC	CASSTGRGGPRTNYGYTF
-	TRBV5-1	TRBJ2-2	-	TGCGCCAGCAGCTTAGGACACCCGAACACCGGGGAGCTGTTTTTT	CASSLGHPNTGELFF
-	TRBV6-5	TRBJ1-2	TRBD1	TGTGCCAGCAGTTACTCCCTGACAGGGGGCGGTTTTGGCTACACCTTC	CASSYSLTGGGFGYTF
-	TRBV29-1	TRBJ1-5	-	TGCAGCGTTGGAGGGATGGGGGATCAGCCCCAGCATTTT	CSVGGMGDQPQHF
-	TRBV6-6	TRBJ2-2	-	TGTGCCAGCAGTTACTCCCGACAGACCGGGGAGCTGTTTTTT	CASSYSRQTGELFF
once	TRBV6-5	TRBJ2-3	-	TGTGCCAGCAATTCTGACTTGTCTAGGACTGATACGCAGTATTTT	CASNSDLSRTDTQYF
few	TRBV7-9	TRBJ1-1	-	TGTGCCAGCACCTGGGGTACGGGGAACACTGAAGCTTTCTTT	CASTWGTGNTEAFF
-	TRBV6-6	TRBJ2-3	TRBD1	TGTGCCAGCAGTGGGACAGGACTGGGAGATACGCAGTATTTT	CASSGTGLGDTQYF
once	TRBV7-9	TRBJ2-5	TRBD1	TGTGCCAGCAGCCCCTCGGCTAACAGGGGGACCCAGTACTTC	CASSPSANRGTQYF
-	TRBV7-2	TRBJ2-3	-	TGTGCCAGCAGCTTTTCCCCCATAGCGAGCACAGATACGCAGTATTTT	CASSFSPIASTDTQYF
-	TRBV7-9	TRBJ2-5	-	TGTGCCAGCAGCCCCCCAGGGTTACGAGAGACCCAGTACTTC	CASSPPGLRETQYF
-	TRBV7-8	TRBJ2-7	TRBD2	TGTGCCAGCAGCTTAGCACAGCGGGACTACTACGAGCAGTACTTC	CASSLAQRDYYEQYF
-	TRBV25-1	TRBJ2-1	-	TGTGCCAGCGCGGCGGGGGCCAGGGGGCGAATTGATGAGCAGTTCTTC	CASAAGARGRIDEQFF
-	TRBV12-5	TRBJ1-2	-	TGTGCTAGTGGTTTGGATTGGGCCGGGGGCTATGGCTACACCTTC	CASGLDWAGGYGYTF
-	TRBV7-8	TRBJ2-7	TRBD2	TGTGCCAGCACCCCCCTAGCGGGAGGCTCTCGAAACTACGAGCAGTACTTC	CASTPLAGGSRNYEQYF
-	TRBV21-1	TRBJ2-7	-	TGTGCCAGCAGGGGGACAGGGGGAACTAGCGGGACCCACGAGCAGTACTTC	CASRGTGGTSGTHEQYF
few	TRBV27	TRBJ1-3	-	TGTGCCAGCAGTCCCCAAGGCAGGATGTCTGGAAACACCATATATTTT	CASSPQGRMSGNTIYF
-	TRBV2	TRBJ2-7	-	TGTGCCAGCAGTCAAACTACAGGGGAGGACGAGCAGTACTTC	CASSQTTGEDEQYF
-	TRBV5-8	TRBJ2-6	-	TGTGCCAGCAGCTTCGGAGCGTCAGGGGCCAACGTCCTGACTTTC	CASSFGASGANVLTF
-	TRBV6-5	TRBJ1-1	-	TGTGCCAGCAGTTATGGGGGTAGGAACGCTGAAGCTTTCTTT	CASSYGGRNAEAFF
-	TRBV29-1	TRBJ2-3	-	TGCAGCGTTGAGGGGGCATCTGGCACAGATACGCAGTATTTT	CSVEGASGTDTQYF
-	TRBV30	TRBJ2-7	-	TGTGCCTGGACCCTGGACAGTTACGAGCAGTACTTC	CAWTLDSYEQYF
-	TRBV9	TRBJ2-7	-	TGTGCCAGCAGCGCAACACAGGACGGCTACGAGCAGTACTTC	CASSATQDGYEQYF
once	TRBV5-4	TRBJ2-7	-	TGTGCCAGCAGCTTGTCTACAGGGACCTACGAGCAGTACTTC	CASSLSTGTYEQYF
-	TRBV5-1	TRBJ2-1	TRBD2	TGCGCCAGCAGCTCCGGACTAGCGGGAGTTTACAATGAGCAGTTCTTC	CASSSGLAGVYNEQFF
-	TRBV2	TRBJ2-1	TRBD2	TGTGCCAGCAGAGCCGGGACTAGCGTCAATGAGCAGTTCTTC	CASRAGTSVNEQFF
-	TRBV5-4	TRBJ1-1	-	TGTGCCAGCAGCTTGGGAGGGGTTTATGATTCTGAAGCTTTCTTT	CASSLGGVYDSEAFF
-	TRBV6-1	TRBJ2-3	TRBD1	TGTGCCAGCAGTCCAGGACAGGGTTCAGATACGCAGTATTTT	CASSPGQGSDTQYF
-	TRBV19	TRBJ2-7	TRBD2	TGTGCCAGTAGTATCGGGCTAGCGGGACGCGAGCAGTACTTC	CASSIGLAGREQYF
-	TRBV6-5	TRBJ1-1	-	TGTGCCAGCCGCCTCGAAAGGAAGACTGAAGCTTTCTTT	CASRLERKTEAFF
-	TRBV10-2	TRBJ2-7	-	TGCGCCAGCAGGTCCGGACAGAGACTCTCCTACGAGCAGTACTTC	CASRSGQRLSYEQYF
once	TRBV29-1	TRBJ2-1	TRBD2	TGCAGCGTGGTAATCGGGACTAGGGGACCCTACGATGAGCAGTTCTTC	CSVVIGTRGPYDEQFF
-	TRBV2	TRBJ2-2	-	TGTGCCAGCAGTGAAAGAGCGCTTCCGAACACCGGGGAGCTGTTTTTT	CASSERALPNTGELFF
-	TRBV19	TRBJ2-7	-	TGTGCCAGTAGTAACCGGGGGTACGAGCAGTACTTC	CASSNRGYEQYF
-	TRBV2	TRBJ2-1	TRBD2	TGTGCCAGAGTCCGAGCGGGAGGTGGTGAGCAGTTCTTC	CARVRAGGGEQFF
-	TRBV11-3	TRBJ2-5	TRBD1	TGTGCCAGCAGCCGACAGGGGCAAGAGACCCAGTACTTC	CASSRQGQETQYF
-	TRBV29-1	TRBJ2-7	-	TGCAGCGTTGAAGATGCAGGGCAACGGCCCTACGAGCAGTACTTC	CSVEDAGQRPYEQYF
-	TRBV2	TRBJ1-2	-	TGTGCCAGCAGTGGATCGGGTAGGGACCTTTATGGCTACACCTTC	CASSGSGRDLYGYTF
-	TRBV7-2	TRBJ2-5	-	TGTGCCAGCAGCTTAACTACCCCTGTGGAGACCCAGTACTTC	CASSLTTPVETQYF
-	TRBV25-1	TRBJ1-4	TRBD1	TGTGCCAGCAGTGAAGAGGGTTGGACAGGGAATAATGAAAAACTGTTTTTT	CASSEEGWTGNNEKLFF
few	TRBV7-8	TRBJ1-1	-	TGTGCCAGCAGCCACAGACAGGTGGACACTGAAGCTTTCTTT	CASSHRQVDTEAFF
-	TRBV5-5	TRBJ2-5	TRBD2	TGTGCCAGCAGCAAGCGCGGGGGGGCCGAGACCCAGTACTTC	CASSKRGGAETQYF
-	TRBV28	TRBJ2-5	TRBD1	TGTGCCAGCAGTGGGGGGACAGGGGGAGAGACCCAGTACTTC	CASSGGTGGETQYF
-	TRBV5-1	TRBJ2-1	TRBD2	TGCGCCAGCAGCCTAGACATGTTGGCTAGCGGGAGGTATGGGTCCTACAATGAGCAGTTCTTC	CASSLDMLASGRYGSYNEQFF
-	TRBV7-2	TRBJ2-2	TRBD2	TGTGCCAGCAGCTTACGACTAGCGGTCGCGAACACCGGGGAGCTGTTTTTT	CASSLRLAVANTGELFF
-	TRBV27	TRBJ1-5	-	TGTGCCAGCAGAGCCTCGTCGACTTTAAATCAGCCCCAGCATTTT	CASRASSTLNQPQHF
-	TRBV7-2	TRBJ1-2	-	TGTGCCAGCAGCGCCGGGACGTGGGGGAAGAGTTACACCTTC	CASSAGTWGKSYTF
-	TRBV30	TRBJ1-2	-	TGTGCCTGGAGTGTCCTTTTGGGGGTAGTGCGCTACACCTTC	CAWSVLLGVVRYTF
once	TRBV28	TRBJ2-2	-	TGTGCCAGCAGTTCCACCCGCCTTAACACCGGGGAGCTGTTTTTT	CASSSTRLNTGELFF
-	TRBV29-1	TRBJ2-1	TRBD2	TGCAGCGTTGAAAGGCTAGCGGGCAATGAGCAGTTCTTC	CSVERLAGNEQFF
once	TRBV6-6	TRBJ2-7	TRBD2	TGTGCCAGCAGTCCGGGACTAGCGGGAGTAGCCTACGAGCAGTACTTC	CASSPGLAGVAYEQYF
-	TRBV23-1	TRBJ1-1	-	TGCGCCAGCAGTCAATCCAACCCGTCTGAAGCTTTCTTT	CASSQSNPSEAFF
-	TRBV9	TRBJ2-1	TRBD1	TGTGCCAGCAGCTTCCAGGGGGCTGGTGGTGAGCAGTTCTTC	CASSFQGAGGEQFF
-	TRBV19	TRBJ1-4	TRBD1	TGTGCCAGTAGGGACAGGGGATTTGAAAAACTGTTTTTT	CASRDRGFEKLFF
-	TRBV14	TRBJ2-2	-	TGTGCCAGCAGCCGCAGTACAGTTAACACCGGGGAGCTGTTTTTT	CASSRSTVNTGELFF
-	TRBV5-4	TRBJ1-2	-	TGTGCCAGCAGCTTAGGAGGAGACTATGGCTACACCTTC	CASSLGGDYGYTF